The clone carrying this T cell receptor (beta chain) was picked up many times. Its antigen is not known. The data stem from a study of human T cells and chemical hapten exposure. Time point noted: patch test 1, 2 weeks after DPC sensitization. The treatment was: therapeutic diphenylcyclopropenone sensitization with weekly scalp DPC. Via MiXCR, TCRdb re-called the RACE reads, giving one row per CDR3 protein. Here the sample spans fewer than 100,000 distinct CDR3 sequences, roughly 10% being singletons. The germline V gene has CDR1 SEHNR and CDR2 FQNEAQ (reference sequence). Trimming pared 5 bases from V and 2 bases from J, leaving 18 bases between. The CDR3 sequence is 17 residues long. Notes on the study in general: Expanded TCRs formed significantly more large CDR3 similarity clusters than controls.

The chain uses TRBV7-9 and TRBJ2-2; D might be TRBD2 (6 bases). The sequencing here drew on whole blood, taken in connection with sensitization to the hapten diphenylcyclopropenone (DPC). The receptor was isolated from a woman aged 60-70 years with alopecia areata. Some clones in this sample may be carry-over from other donors' samples. CDR3 DNA sequence: TGTGCCAGCAGCCCTCGCCCGGGGGTTAAAAACACCGGGGAGCTGTTTTTT. Protein sequence: CASSPRPGVKNTGELFF.